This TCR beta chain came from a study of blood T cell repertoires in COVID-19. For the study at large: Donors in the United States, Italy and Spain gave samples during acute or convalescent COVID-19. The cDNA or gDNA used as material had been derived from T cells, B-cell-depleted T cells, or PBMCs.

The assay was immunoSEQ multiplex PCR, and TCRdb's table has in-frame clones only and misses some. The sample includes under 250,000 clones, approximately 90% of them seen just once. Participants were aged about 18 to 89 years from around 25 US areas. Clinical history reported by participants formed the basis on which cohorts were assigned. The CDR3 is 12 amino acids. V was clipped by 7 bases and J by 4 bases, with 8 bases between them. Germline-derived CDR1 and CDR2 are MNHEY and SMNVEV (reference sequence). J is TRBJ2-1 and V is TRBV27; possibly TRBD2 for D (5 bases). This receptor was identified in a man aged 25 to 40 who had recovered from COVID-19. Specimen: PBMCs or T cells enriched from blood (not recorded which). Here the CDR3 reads CASIGGYNEQFF. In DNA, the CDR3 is TGTGCCAGCATAGGAGGTTACAATGAGCAGTTCTTC.